This TCR beta chain is from a study of T cell responses to AZD1222 COVID-19 vaccine. Germline lookup yields CDR1 MNHNY and CDR2 SVGAGI (reference sequence). Trimming took off 3 bases at V and 11 bases at J, with 13 bases between the two ends. This CDR3 region has 12 residues. The assay was immunoSEQ multiplex PCR, and TCRdb's table has in-frame clones only and misses some. The table includes approximately 190,000 clones, 94% detected once. This TCR derives from an adult in good health. The V call is TRBV6-6, the J call TRBJ1-1; no firm D call. This specimen was peripheral blood, taken on day 0 of AZD1222 vaccination. The CDR3 coding sequence is TGTGCCAGCAGTTATCAGGACGGGAGTGCTTTCTTT. Translation: CASSYQDGSAFF.